A selection of T cell receptor beta chains follows, all from one sample in a study of T cell responses to AZD1222 COVID-19 vaccine. Method: immunoSEQ multiplex PCR; TCRdb's copy keeps in-frame clones and lacks some. The sample shows around 120,000 clones, approximately 84% of them seen only once. The sample in question was peripheral blood, obtained on day 0 of AZD1222 vaccination. These receptors were collected from an adult in good health. CDR3s leave out the opening cysteine and the closing phenylalanine or tryptophan. Each record gives: V gene, clone size, CDR3 protein. Expanded clones get a size class; other rows say once, few or many, or leave the size out.

TRBV4-1	NA	ASSQATAGPAGAREQF
TRBV2	NA	ASSVAGQV
TRBV19	once	ASSGADQPQH
TRBV7-9	NA	ASSLGTENTEAF
TRBV27	NA	ASSGRGQPSGANVLT
TRBV27	NA	ASSLYGGEYEQY
TRBV28	NA	ASSLLTGKSEKLF
TRBV28	NA	ASSPRNPQGASDTQY
TRBV2	NA	ATEVPGGSGNTIY
TRBV2	NA	ASSEGGINYGYT
TRBV28	NA	ASSWDKEQY
TRBV6-1	NA	ASSEALAGRFYEQY
TRBV15	NA	ATSNTRGVSNQPQH
TRBV11-3	few	ASSLRGNGYT
TRBV19	few	ASSIQRDTGELF
TRBV7-3	NA	ASSAYFGFTDEQF
TRBV5-6	NA	ASSLEAGGPPGELF
TRBV30	NA	AWGDGGYGYT
TRBV10-3	NA	AIGGQAYNQPQH
TRBV28	NA	ASSLQGVEEKLF
TRBV11-2	NA	ASSLAPSYEQY
TRBV28	once	ASSSPEGSGSYEQY
TRBV5-1	NA	ASRVNNEQF
TRBV28	NA	ASRPDPDRKGNQPQH
TRBV29-1	NA	SVVVRGRYEQY
TRBV19	NA	ASRLDNQPQH
TRBV28	NA	ASSLGGTYNSPLH
TRBV4-2	NA	ASSQVSGGNYEQY
TRBV27	NA	ASSLSMAGYGYT
TRBV5-5	NA	ASSFPTEASGNTIY
TRBV28	NA	ASSFTSGGHNEQF
TRBV9	NA	ASSVDGSQPQH
TRBV10-3	NA	AIRDLQETYGYT
TRBV6-5	NA	ASTRQGSYEQY
TRBV6-5	NA	ASSYTSSGTGELF
TRBV2	once	ASIESSYEQY
TRBV5-1	NA	ASSLRQDLGEQY
TRBV18	few	ASGGLAGDNEQF
TRBV27	once	ASSPYEQY
TRBV12-3/TRBV12-4	NA	ASSITGRTEAF
TRBV6-4	once	ASSDFIGTDVNTQY
TRBV27	NA	ASSGGASAYEQY
TRBV10-1	NA	ASSEAAMNTEAF
TRBV5-5	NA	ASSFGGLSFDEQF
TRBV4-2	NA	ASSQDSLRTTGELF
TRBV5-4	NA	ASSLQGWEETQY